The present T cell receptor (beta chain) was sequenced within a study of cytomegalovirus exposure and HLA in healthy donors. Broader study findings: Presence/absence analyses treated sequencing depth as roughly uniform across donors. Altogether, 164 TCR beta chains were recorded as cytomegalovirus-associated. Analyzed later, most CMV-associated TCR beta chains appeared HLA-restricted.

PCR amplification relied on 60 Vbeta primers (plus 13 Jbeta primers). TCRdb's copy holds only in-frame clones and misses some; the assay was immunoSEQ multiplex PCR. This repertoire includes approximately 79,000 clones. The CDR3 is made up of 14 amino acids. CDR1 is GTSNPN and CDR2 is SVGIG in the germline V gene (reference sequence). The V gene end was trimmed by 0 bases and the J gene end by 9 bases; junction bases not matched to a gene: 8. On this clone: Its antigen is unknown.

Healthy bone marrow donors formed the donor group. This sequence was found in a middle-aged man in good health and CMV-seronegative. Material: PBMCs. This chain joins TRBV30 and TRBJ1-5; 7 bases line up with TRBD1. The CDR3 DNA follows: TGTGCCTGGAGTGTACCAGGGGGGAGGCGGCCCCAGCATTTT. Encoded protein: CAWSVPGGRRPQHF.